This T cell receptor beta chain appears in the sequencing data of a study of blood T cell repertoires in COVID-19. Turning to the study itself: Samples of COVID-19 (acute and convalescent) were obtained from the United States, Italy and Spain. Nucleic acid was either cDNA or gDNA, and it came from T cells, B-cell-depleted T cells, or PBMCs.

The length of the CDR3 is 14 residues. Germline lookup yields CDR1 GTSNPN and CDR2 SVGIG (reference sequence). V lost 0 bases to trimming and J lost 5 bases, with 11 bases between them. TCRdb's table, derived via immunoSEQ multiplex PCR, lists solely in-frame clones and lacks some. The sample yields about 200,000 clones, around 80% seen once. The sample consisted of peripheral blood. The V and J genes are TRBV30 and TRBJ1-5; D remains unclear. The receptor was derived from a human donor with acute or convalescent COVID-19. The donor label of this sample is uncertain. CDR3 sequence (DNA): TGTGCCTGGAGTGTAGGAGATGGCTATCAGCCCCAGCATTTT. It yields the protein CAWSVGDGYQPQHF.